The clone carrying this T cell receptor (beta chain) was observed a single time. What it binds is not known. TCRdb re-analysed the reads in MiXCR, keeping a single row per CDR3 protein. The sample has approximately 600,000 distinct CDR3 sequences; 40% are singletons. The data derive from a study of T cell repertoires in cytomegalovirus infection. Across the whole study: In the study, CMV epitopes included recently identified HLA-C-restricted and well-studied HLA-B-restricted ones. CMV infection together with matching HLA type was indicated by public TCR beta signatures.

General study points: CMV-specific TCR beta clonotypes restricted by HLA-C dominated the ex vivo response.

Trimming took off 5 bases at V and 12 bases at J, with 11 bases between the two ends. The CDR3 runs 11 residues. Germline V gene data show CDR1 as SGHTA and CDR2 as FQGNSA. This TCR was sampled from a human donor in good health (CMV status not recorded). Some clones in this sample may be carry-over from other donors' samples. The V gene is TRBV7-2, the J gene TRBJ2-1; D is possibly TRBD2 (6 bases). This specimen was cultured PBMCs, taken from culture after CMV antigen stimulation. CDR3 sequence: CASSTGGWQFF. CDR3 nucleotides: TGTGCCAGCAGCACCGGGGGATGGCAGTTCTTC.